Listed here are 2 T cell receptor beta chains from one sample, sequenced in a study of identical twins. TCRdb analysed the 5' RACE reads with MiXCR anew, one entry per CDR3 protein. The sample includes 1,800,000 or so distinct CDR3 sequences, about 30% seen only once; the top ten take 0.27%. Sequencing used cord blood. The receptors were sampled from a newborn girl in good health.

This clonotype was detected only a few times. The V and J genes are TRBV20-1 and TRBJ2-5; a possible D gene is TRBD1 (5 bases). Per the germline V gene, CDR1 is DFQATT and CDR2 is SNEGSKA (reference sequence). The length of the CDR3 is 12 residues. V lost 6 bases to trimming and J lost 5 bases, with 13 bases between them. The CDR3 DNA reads TGCAGTGCGGTACGGTCAGGGGAGACCCAGTACTTC. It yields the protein CSAVRSGETQYF.

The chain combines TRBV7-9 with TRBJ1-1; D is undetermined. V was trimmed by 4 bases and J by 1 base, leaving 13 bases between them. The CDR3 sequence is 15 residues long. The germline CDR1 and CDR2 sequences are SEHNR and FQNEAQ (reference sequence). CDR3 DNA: TGTGCCAGCAGCTCGGGAGGGTTACCGAACACTGAAGCTTTCTTT. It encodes CASSSGGLPNTEAFF.